These T cell receptor beta chains were read from a single sample in a study of blood T cells in healthy people across ages. MiXCR, run by TCRdb on the 5' RACE reads, gives a single entry per CDR3 protein. The sample carries about 1 million distinct CDR3 sequences, 35% to 55% recorded once. The sample consisted of blood. The receptors come from a woman aged 55-69 years in good health. The CDR3 runs from the conserved cysteine through the conserved F or W.

>TRBV2|14|TRBJ2-1
CASSEVATLNEQFF
>TRBV6-5|14|TRBJ2-5
CASSPGTGRKEQYF
>TRBV3-1|15|-
CASSQRGRVPHEQYF
>TRBV6-1|17|TRBJ1-5
CASSPGTEARDTQPQHF
>TRBV20-1|15|-
CSARSPDRGGYEQYF
>TRBV6-2/TRBV6-3|14|TRBJ1-5
CASSYRGDGQPQHF
>TRBV4-1|14|TRBJ2-1
CASSYQRGQDEQFF
>TRBV5-1|16|-
CTSSWLAGAGLNIQYF
>TRBV19|13|TRBJ1-5
CASGYRGNQPQHF
>TRBV5-5|15|TRBJ2-1
CASSSRDRVGNEQFF
>TRBV4-2|17|TRBJ2-1
CASSQEPAGGKYNEQFF
>TRBV20-1|15|TRBJ1-1
CSARPFTAENTEAFF
>TRBV30|14|TRBJ1-4
CAWSVQGAGEKLFF
>TRBV27|14|TRBJ1-4
CASSPSRRAEKLFF
>TRBV28|20|TRBJ2-1
CASSSSGGGSGKGSYNEQFF
>TRBV25-1|13|TRBJ2-1
CASQRGGFGEQFF
>TRBV12-3/TRBV12-4|14|TRBJ2-1
CASSLFQGHNEQFF
>TRBV3-1|15|TRBJ2-2
CASSQVPGGTGELFF
>TRBV27|12|TRBJ2-1
CASSIIGNEQFF
>TRBV27|14|TRBJ2-3
CASSLGRTSNTQYF
>TRBV7-2|11|-
CASGLSETQYF
>TRBV11-2|20|TRBJ2-4
CASSPKLIAGGTLAKNIQYF
>TRBV5-1|12|TRBJ1-2
CASSFGGHGYTF
>TRBV25-1|13|TRBJ2-3
CASSDSTTGTQYF
>TRBV10-3|14|TRBJ2-1
CAISGQGAYNEQFF
>TRBV20-1|16|TRBJ2-5
CSARDLLAGDGETQYF
>TRBV11-2|15|TRBJ2-5
CASSFAGGYQETQYF
>TRBV21-1|14|TRBJ2-1
CASSRLAEYNEQFF
>TRBV6-7|14|TRBJ2-7
CASSYGPEPYEQYF
>TRBV4-1|20|TRBJ2-6
CASSSSGSGQETSGANVLTF
>TRBV11-1|13|TRBJ2-1
CASRSWEGNEQFF
>TRBV2|16|TRBJ2-7
CASSFREGLKIYEQYF
>TRBV20-1|13|TRBJ1-5
CSARQGVNQPQHF
>TRBV2|15|TRBJ2-7
CASSIDRADSYEQYF
>TRBV20-1|14|TRBJ2-1
CSARDREGAYEQFF
>TRBV5-6|15|TRBJ1-2
CASSYGQGVKYGYTF
>TRBV19|14|TRBJ1-5
CASSIDRANQPQHF
>TRBV7-2|13|TRBJ1-2
CASSLPKTHGYTF
>TRBV20-1|14|TRBJ2-7
CSAREVGGSYEQYF
>TRBV2|14|TRBJ1-5
CATRTGQGSQPQHF
>TRBV11-1|16|TRBJ2-1
CASSLTSRGFYNEQFF
>TRBV7-9|11|TRBJ2-7
CASSLGERQYF
>TRBV2|15|TRBJ2-1
CASSPRSGAYNEQFF
>TRBV5-6|14|TRBJ2-7
CASSYGTADYEQYF
>TRBV20-1|15|TRBJ2-1
CSARASGSNSNEQFF
>TRBV21-1|15|TRBJ2-7
CASSPRTGAAYEQYF
>TRBV29-1|13|TRBJ1-2
CSVEWQGLGGYTF
>TRBV11-2|19|TRBJ2-3
CASSPRKKLTGGRTDTQYF
>TRBV29-1|12|TRBJ2-3
CSISGAADTQYF
>TRBV5-1|16|TRBJ2-3
CASSRRQGGNTDTQYF
>TRBV7-3|15|TRBJ2-7
CASSRTSGIGYEQYF
>TRBV4-2|16|TRBJ2-1
CASSQELAGTYNEQFF
>TRBV27|20|TRBJ2-7
CASSQIGVQGPLAAGYEQYF